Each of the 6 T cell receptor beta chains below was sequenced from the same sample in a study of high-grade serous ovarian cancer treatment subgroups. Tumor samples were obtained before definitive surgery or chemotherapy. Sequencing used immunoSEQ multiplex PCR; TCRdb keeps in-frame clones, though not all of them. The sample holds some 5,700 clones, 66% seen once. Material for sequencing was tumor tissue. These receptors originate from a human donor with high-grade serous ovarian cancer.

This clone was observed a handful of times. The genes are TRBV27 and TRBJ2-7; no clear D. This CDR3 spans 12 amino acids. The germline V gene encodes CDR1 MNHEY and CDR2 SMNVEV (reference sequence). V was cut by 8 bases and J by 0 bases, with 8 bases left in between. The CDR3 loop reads CASYSSSYEQYF. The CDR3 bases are TGTGCCAGCTACAGTAGCTCCTACGAGCAGTACTTC.

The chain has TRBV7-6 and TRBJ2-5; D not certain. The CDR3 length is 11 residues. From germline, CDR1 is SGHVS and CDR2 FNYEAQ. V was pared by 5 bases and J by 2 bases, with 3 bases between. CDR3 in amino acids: CASSAQETQYF. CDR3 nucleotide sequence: TGTGCCAGCAGCGCACAAGAGACCCAGTACTTC.

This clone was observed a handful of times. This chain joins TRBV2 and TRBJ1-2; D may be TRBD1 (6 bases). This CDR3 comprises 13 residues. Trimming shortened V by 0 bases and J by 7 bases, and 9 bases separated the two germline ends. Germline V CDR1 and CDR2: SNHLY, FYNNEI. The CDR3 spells CASSEAEGGGYTF. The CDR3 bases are TGTGCCAGCAGTGAAGCGGAGGGGGGTGGCTACACCTTC.

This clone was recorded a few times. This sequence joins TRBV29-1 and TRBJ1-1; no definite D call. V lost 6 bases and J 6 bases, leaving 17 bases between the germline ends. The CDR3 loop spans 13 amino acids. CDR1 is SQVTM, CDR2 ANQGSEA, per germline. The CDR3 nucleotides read TGCAGCGTCCTGAGGGCCGAGGTCGCTGAAGCTTTCTTT. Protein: CSVLRAEVAEAFF.

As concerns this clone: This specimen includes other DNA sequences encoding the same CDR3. CDR3 DNA sequence: TGCGCCAGCAGCCAAGATAGGCGCACTGAAGCTTTCTTT. The encoded protein is CASSQDRRTEAFF. The V call is TRBV4-3, the J call TRBJ1-1; no clear D gene. Germline V CDR1 and CDR2: LGHNA, YSLEER. V lost 0 bases to trimming and J lost 4 bases, with 6 bases between them. The CDR3 totals 13 residues.

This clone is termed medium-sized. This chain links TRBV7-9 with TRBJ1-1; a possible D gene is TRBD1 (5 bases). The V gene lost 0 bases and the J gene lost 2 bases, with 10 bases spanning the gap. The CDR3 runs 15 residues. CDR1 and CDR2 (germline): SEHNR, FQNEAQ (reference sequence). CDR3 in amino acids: CASSLAGGLNTEAFF. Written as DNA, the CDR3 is TGTGCCAGCAGCTTAGCGGGGGGATTAAACACTGAAGCTTTCTTT. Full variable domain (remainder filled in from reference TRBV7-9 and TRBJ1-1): DTGVSQNPRHKITKRGQNVTFRCDPISEHNRLYWYRQTLGQGPEFLTYFQNEAQLEKSRLLSDRFSAERPKGSFSTLEIQRTEQGDSAMYLCASSLAGGLNTEAFFGQGTRLTVV.